This T cell receptor beta chain was sequenced for a study of blood T cell repertoires in COVID-19. Background on the study: Material from acute and convalescent COVID-19 was sourced from the United States, Italy and Spain. PBMCs, B-cell-depleted T cells, or T cells provided the cDNA or gDNA that made up the material.

Seattle patients were enrolled during active infection and followed longitudinally. The V gene lost 0 bases and the J gene lost 8 bases, with 7 bases spanning the gap. CDR3 length equals 12 residues. CDR1 is LNHNV and CDR2 is YYDKDF in the germline V gene (reference sequence). Authors' processing steps: Reference gene primer amplification gave estimated nucleated cell counts. Assay used: immunoSEQ multiplex PCR; TCRdb lists only in-frame clones, some missing. V and J calls plus clone size are reproduced from that table; the DNA served to infer D and trimming. The top ten hold 10% to 15% of the sample, which has 70,000 or so clones, 65% to 85% seen once. This clone was observed once.

The sequence was obtained from a man over 45 with COVID-19, enrolled during active disease. The gene calls are TRBV15 and TRBJ1-2; tentative D call: TRBD1 (6 bases). Sample: peripheral blood. CDR3 protein: CATSRDTGGYTF. The CDR3 DNA follows: TGTGCCACCAGCAGAGACACAGGGGGCTACACCTTC.